This TCR beta chain was sequenced for a study of Graves' ophthalmopathy and Graves' hyperthyroidism (dated by TCRdb to the late 2010s). Regarding the complete study: Peripheral blood was collected before any treatment was given, at the time of initial diagnosis. Once sampling was done, hyperthyroidism patients were given methimazole at a starting dose of 30 mg daily, while ophthalmopathy patients were given high-dose intravenous methylprednisolone. A discovery set of about 99 patients (43 ophthalmopathy, fewer than 60 stable hyperthyroidism) was enrolled to explore V-J signatures distinguishing ophthalmopathy from hyperthyroidism. The approximately 95 discovery patients were divided at random into training and test sets in a 7:3 ratio. The independent validation cohort included 20 or so hyperthyroidism patients plus 17 patients who later progressed from hyperthyroidism to ophthalmopathy. The study used TCR beta repertoire signatures to distinguish Graves' ophthalmopathy from Graves' hyperthyroidism and to predict progression to ophthalmopathy. In total, over 130 blood samples were TCR-sequenced: 40 to 45 ophthalmopathy, approximately 75 hyperthyroidism and roughly 17 hyperthyroidism-to-ophthalmopathy patients. In over 5 hyperthyroidism patients, the T-cell repertoire of thyroid tissue was compared with the T-cell repertoire of blood.

For repertoire sequencing, TCR beta CDR3 regions were amplified from RNA transcripts. A first-round RT-PCR used HTBI primers with the Qiagen OneStep RT-PCR kit, followed by a second-round multiplex PCR, size selection and purification. The libraries underwent paired-end sequencing with 100 bp reads on an Illumina HiSeq2000. In the original analysis: SOAPnuke was used for read processing, and reads with adapters, uncalled bases, a mean Phred below 15, or no exact constant-primer or identifier match were discarded. High-quality paired reads were merged with COPE v1.2.5. Each unique nucleotide sequence was treated as a clonotype, and MiTCR v1.1 was used to align the clonotypes to the IMGT TRB V, D and J references. The analysis was limited to V-J combinations with a frequency above 0.0001, which together covered 98% to 99.2% of repertoires. A TCR clonal expansion and chaos score per V-J combination was defined as the ratio of F50 clonal expansion to chaos observed in the TCRdist matrix. Welch's t-statistics and random forest were used to narrow the features down to roughly twelve V-J combinations, which were then fed into a naive Bayes classifier. The similarity between thyroid and blood repertoires was quantified using the Morisita-Horn index. TCRdb redid the processing of the public reads, applying fastp at Q25 and MiXCR, and retained in-frame beta chains. All rows with the same CDR3 protein become a single entry with the most common DNA and genes. It is TCRdb's table, rather than the study itself, that gives the V and J calls and clone size. This sample is represented by about 480,000 distinct CDR3 sequences; about 15% of them were singletons. About 10% of the sample is held by the ten biggest clonotypes.

About this clonotype itself: The target of this receptor is not known. The sample holds no much larger clone one base away, and base qualities are not on file.

Broad study findings and their caveats: In cross-validation, the 13-signature model distinguished ophthalmopathy from stable hyperthyroidism with less than 90% sensitivity and about 81% specificity, while in the test set the corresponding values were roughly 80% and 75%. Among expanded thyroid clonotypes with frequency above 0.001, most also showed up in blood, which suggests that blood repertoires may reflect the thyroid immune response. In validation, the model predicted ophthalmopathy progression with 70.59% sensitivity and around 72% specificity; some twelve predicted patients were CT-confirmed with GO in a median of approximately six months. Sample size was not statistically predetermined, and group allocation was not concealed from the investigators.

Ophthalmopathy patients were characterized by moderately to severely active disease, a Clinical Activity Score of at least 3, a NOSPECS grade of at least 4, and a disease duration under 3 months. Patients with other autoimmune diseases, uncontrolled infections, pregnancy or lactation were excluded. Diagnosis relied on clinical symptoms, serum thyroxine, TRAb, thyroid ultrasound and orbital computed tomography. Using Ficoll-Paque density gradient centrifugation, PBMCs were isolated from about 9.4 ml of fresh peripheral blood. Trizol reagent was used to extract the total RNA, and its quality was then checked on an Agilent 2100 Bioanalyzer. The CDR3 starts with the cysteine, ends with the phenylalanine, and has 16 residues. Here the CDR3 DNA is all that survives: 48 bases in frame from base 1. The junction shows trimming of 0 bases on V and 5 bases on J, and the gene matches do not reach 11 bases of it. For CDR1 and CDR2, the germline V gene (reference sequence) lists DFQATT and SNEGSKA.

The sequenced sample was blood. This chain joins TRBV20-1 to TRBJ2-7, and TRBD2 aligns with 9 junction nucleotides. The clonotype comes from a woman in her twenties or thirties with Graves' ophthalmopathy. Donor details come from another sample of the same person, matched by shared clones. The nucleotide sequence is given as TGCAGTGCTAGAGACAGCGGGAGGACAGTGCTCGACGAGCAGTACTTC. The resulting protein is CSARDSGRTVLDEQYF.